Presented here are 11 T cell receptor beta chains from one specimen sequenced in a study of regulatory T cells in long-lasting Graves disease. Investigators prepared the TCR beta libraries by applying iRepertoire HTBI primers and Arm-PCR of CDR3 regions. Via MiXCR, TCRdb re-called the multiplex PCR reads, giving one row per CDR3 protein. The data show about 560,000 distinct CDR3 sequences, about 16% seen once. Time point: newly diagnosed GD, antithyroid drugs for less than 3 months. From RNA extracted from PBMCs, the TCR library was made. A further study also used this sample, focusing on T cells in Graves' hyperthyroidism and ophthalmopathy.

Specimen: peripheral blood mononuclear cells (PBMCs), collected at new diagnosis, from a patient treated with antithyroid drugs. These receptors were collected from a man between 18 and 29 years old with Graves disease.

In its sample, this clonotype was seen many times. The chain has TRBV11-1 and TRBJ1-1; D is uncertain. CDR3 length: 15 amino acids. The germline V gene has CDR1 SGHAT and CDR2 FQDESV (reference sequence). V shed 2 bases and J shed 9 bases, with 19 bases lying between them. As DNA, the CDR3 is TGTGCCAGCAGCTTAACTGGGTTTAGTATCGGACAAGCTTTCTTT. Translation: CASSLTGFSIGQAFF.

Concerning this clonotype: Given a far larger clone just one base away, this is likely a sequencing read error. The chain is built from TRBV10-3 and TRBJ2-1; unclear D gene. The length of the CDR3 is 14 residues. Germline lookup yields CDR1 ENHRY and CDR2 SYGVKD. With 2 bases removed from V and 10 bases from J, the gap between germline ends came to 15 bases. In DNA, the CDR3 is TGTGCCATCAGTGAGCGTTCGGCCGTCTACGAGCAGTTCTTC. Its translation: CAISERSAVYEQFF.

In its sample, this clonotype was seen many times. The chain couples TRBV7-8 to TRBJ1-2; D might be TRBD1 (6 bases). Germline V gives CDR1 SGHVS, CDR2 FQNEAQ. This CDR3 region has 16 residues. V was pared by 0 bases and J by 1 base, with 12 bases between. The CDR3 nucleotides read TGTGCCAGCAGCTTAGCCAACAGGGAACTTAACTATGGCTACACCTTC. Amino acid sequence: CASSLANRELNYGYTF.

This clonotype was seen repeatedly, ten times or more. The chain has TRBV12-3 or TRBV12-4 and TRBJ2-1; D ambiguous. The CDR3 loop spans 15 amino acids. Trimming took off 6 bases at V and 5 bases at J, with 17 bases between the two ends. The CDR3 region is CASSHRGLQHNEQFF. DNA for the CDR3: TGTGCCAGCAGCCACAGAGGCTTACAACACAATGAGCAGTTCTTC.

This clonotype was seen at least ten times. The chain combines TRBV7-2 with TRBJ1-1; D gene unclear. This CDR3 contains 16 residues. Germline values: CDR1 SGHTA, CDR2 FQGNSA. With 5 bases removed from V and 4 bases from J, the gap between germline ends came to 20 bases. In DNA form, the CDR3 reads TGTGCCAGCAGCCGTGTCCCCGCCCACGGGGTCACTGAAGCTTTCTTT. Translated, it gives CASSRVPAHGVTEAFF.

The gene calls are TRBV3-1 and TRBJ2-4; the D gene is possibly TRBD1 (6 bases). The ends were cut back, 4 bases at V and 7 bases at J, with 11 bases in the middle. This CDR3 has 13 amino acids. The V gene's germline CDR1 is LGHDT and CDR2 YNNKEL (reference sequence). CDR3 amino acids: CASSPTGRNIQYF. CDR3 in DNA: TGTGCCAGCAGCCCGACAGGTCGGAACATTCAGTACTTC.

This clonotype was recorded many times. The CDR3 DNA reads TGTGCCAGCAGTATCCCGGGACAGGTGGGCCTTATAGGGAATTCACCCCTCCACTTT. Its translation is CASSIPGQVGLIGNSPLHF. This chain links TRBV28 with TRBJ1-6; 8 positions agree with TRBD1. Germline CDR1 reads MDHEN; CDR2 reads SYDVKM. After removal of 5 bases from V and 7 bases from J, the junction contained 19 bases not matched to a gene. The CDR3 is 19 amino acids.

This clonotype showed up many times. The V call is TRBV28, the J call TRBJ2-1, with 7 bases identical to TRBD2. CDR3 length: 13 residues. CDR1 and CDR2 (germline): MDHEN, SYDVKM. The junction had 11 bases not matched to a gene; V was cut back by 8 bases and J by 10 bases. CDR3: CASLAWGGREQFF. Written as DNA, the CDR3 is TGTGCCAGCCTGGCTTGGGGGGGTCGCGAGCAGTTCTTC.

In this sample, this clonotype turned up many times. The CDR3 is CASSTYQETQYF. In DNA, the CDR3 is TGTGCCAGCAGCACGTACCAAGAGACCCAGTACTTC. V usage is TRBV7-2 and J usage is TRBJ2-5, with D uncertain. With 5 bases removed from V and 0 bases from J, the gap between germline ends came to 4 bases. This CDR3 is 12 amino acids long. Germline V gene data show CDR1 as SGHTA and CDR2 as FQGNSA.

This clonotype was seen at least ten times. The chain uses TRBV28 and TRBJ2-7, with a weak D call TRBD1 (6 bases). The CDR3 length is 12 residues. V was trimmed by 3 bases and J by 6 bases, leaving 9 bases between them. Germline lookup yields CDR1 MDHEN and CDR2 SYDVKM. This CDR3 is CASSLNRAEQYF. CDR3 coding DNA: TGTGCCAGCAGTTTGAACAGGGCCGAGCAGTACTTC.

This clonotype was observed a few times. The chain has TRBV19 and TRBJ2-7; the D gene is possibly TRBD2 (5 bases). Trimming took 5 bases from V and 6 from J, leaving 14 bases between them. CDR3 length: 13 amino acids. Germline V CDR1 and CDR2: LNHDA, SQIVND (reference sequence). The CDR3 loop reads CASSSSEGAEQYF. The CDR3 nucleotides read TGTGCCAGTAGTTCCTCAGAGGGCGCCGAGCAGTACTTC.